This T cell receptor beta chain was captured in a study of regulatory T cells in long-lasting Graves disease. The CDR3 contains 16 residues. Trimming cost V 0 bases and J 0 bases, with 8 bases left between them. CDR1 and CDR2 from the germline V gene are LNHDA and SQIVND (reference sequence). Assembly of TCR beta libraries relied on iRepertoire HTBI primers together with Arm-PCR of CDR3 regions. TCRdb used MiXCR to reprocess the multiplex PCR reads, holding one entry per CDR3 protein. The data contain about 310,000 distinct CDR3 sequences, 20% to 25% of them singletons. This clonotype has a handful of counts. As to time point: persistent/refractory GD, antithyroid drugs over 5 years with positive TRAb. PBMC-extracted RNA yielded the TCR library.

The rearrangement uses TRBV19 and TRBJ1-4; D ambiguous. Sequencing was performed on peripheral blood mononuclear cells (PBMCs), taken when the disease was refractory, from a patient treated with antithyroid drugs. The receptor was derived from a female donor with Graves disease. The CDR3 is CASSIEGSTTNEKLFF. For the CDR3, the DNA is TGTGCCAGTAGTATAGAGGGATCGACAACTAATGAAAAACTGTTTTTT.